These 4 T cell receptor beta chains were all obtained from the same sample, sequenced in a study of CD8 T cells in Susac syndrome. About 0.5 to 1 ug RNA was reverse transcribed with random hexamers. Each CDR3 protein is one row after TCRdb ran MiXCR on the immunoSEQ multiplex PCR reads. This sample has roughly 86,000 distinct CDR3 sequences, with 95% to 97% found just once. Source material: CD8+ T cells from PBMCs. These receptors came from a human donor with Susac syndrome.

J is TRBJ1-2 and V is TRBV6-5; perhaps TRBD1 as D (5 bases). The CDR3 loop spans 14 amino acids. Germline CDR1 and CDR2: MNHEY and SVGAGI. Trimming cost V 5 bases and J 4 bases, with 14 bases left between them. In nucleotides, the CDR3 is TGTGCCAGCAGTCACCCCGGGACCGCCTATGGCTACACCTTC. Translated: CASSHPGTAYGYTF.

The genes are TRBV12-3 or TRBV12-4 and TRBJ1-5, with D perhaps matching TRBD1 (6 bases). V lost 7 bases and J 6 bases, leaving 13 bases between the germline ends. The CDR3 is 13 residues long. CDR3 sequence (DNA): TGTGCCAGCACTCAGGGGAAGCGTCAGCCCCAGCATTTT. It yields the protein CASTQGKRQPQHF.

The rearrangement uses TRBV18 and TRBJ1-3; the D is unclear. Germline CDR1 KGHSH, CDR2 LQKENI. This CDR3 is built from 16 residues. V was shortened by 3 bases and J by 3 bases, with 15 bases between the two germline ends. The CDR3 DNA reads TGTGCCAGCTCACCTGTTAAGGGAGAAGTTGGAAACACCATATATTTT. Translating it yields CASSPVKGEVGNTIYF.

The chain links TRBV27 to TRBJ1-1; D is unclear. V was cut by 0 bases and J by 2 bases, with 16 bases left in between. This CDR3 is 17 amino acids long. CDR1 and CDR2 from the germline V gene are MNHEY and SMNVEV (reference sequence). The CDR3 region is CASSLSIPGPRNTEAFF. As DNA, the CDR3 is TGTGCCAGCAGTTTATCGATCCCGGGCCCCAGAAACACTGAAGCTTTCTTT.